A selection of T cell receptor beta chains follows, all from one sample in a study of blood T cell repertoires in COVID-19. The data were produced by immunoSEQ multiplex PCR, yet TCRdb's version contains in-frame clones alone and is incomplete. The data hold about 250,000 clones, with about 86% observed a single time. The source material was peripheral blood. The receptors were gathered from an elderly man with acute or convalescent COVID-19. Both conserved end residues are part of each CDR3. The order of the fields is J gene, clone size, D gene, CDR3 length, V gene, CDR3 protein, CDR3 DNA. D genes are given only for firm matches. Not every row has a clone size; where given, it reads once, few, many or a size class.

TRBJ1-5 NA NA 15 TRBV4-3 CASSQGLAGNQPQHF TGCGCCAGCAGCCAAGGGCTGGCGGGCAATCAGCCCCAGCATTTT
TRBJ2-3 NA TRBD1 15 TRBV19 CATKETGGAADTQYF TGTGCCACTAAAGAGACAGGGGGAGCAGCAGATACGCAGTATTTT
TRBJ2-3 NA NA 12 TRBV12-3/TRBV12-4 CASSKRTDTQYF TGTGCCAGCAGTAAGCGCACAGATACGCAGTATTTT
TRBJ2-1 NA TRBD1 15 TRBV4-2 CASSHDRGRHNEQFF TGTGCCAGCAGCCACGACAGGGGCCGGCACAATGAGCAGTTCTTC
TRBJ2-1 NA NA 21 TRBV5-3 CARSPISFRDTEPVSYNEQFF TGTGCCAGAAGCCCGATTTCATTCCGGGACACCGAGCCTGTCTCCTACAATGAGCAGTTCTTC
TRBJ2-1 few TRBD2 20 TRBV19 CASSGTGGGGRRRGDNEQFF TGTGCCAGTAGTGGCACGGGGGGAGGCGGGAGAAGGAGAGGCGACAATGAGCAGTTCTTC
TRBJ2-3 NA TRBD2 17 TRBV11-2 CASSLRGSGGGADTQYF TGTGCCAGCAGCCTCCGGGGAAGCGGGGGGGGTGCAGATACGCAGTATTTT
TRBJ2-5 NA NA 15 TRBV6-2/TRBV6-3 CASSYSSAGSETQYF TGTGCCAGCAGTTACTCCAGCGCGGGGTCGGAGACCCAGTACTTC
TRBJ2-3 NA NA 13 TRBV6-5 CATPSSGTDTQYF TGTGCCACCCCAAGCTCCGGCACAGATACGCAGTATTTT
TRBJ2-4 NA TRBD1 16 TRBV28 CASSPTGTGGKNIQYF TGTGCCAGCAGTCCGACCGGGACAGGGGGCAAAAACATTCAGTACTTC
TRBJ2-3 NA NA 15 TRBV11-3 CASSLGGRRADTQYF TGTGCCAGCAGCTTAGGGGGGAGGCGTGCAGATACGCAGTATTTT
TRBJ1-5 NA NA 15 TRBV6-1 CASSWTVGGYQPQHF TGTGCCAGCAGCTGGACAGTTGGCGGGTATCAGCCCCAGCATTTT
TRBJ2-7 NA NA 14 TRBV14 CASSRVNRDAEQYF TGTGCCAGCAGCCGAGTCAACAGGGACGCCGAGCAGTACTTC
TRBJ1-2 NA NA 11 TRBV28 CASQQAYGYTF TGTGCCAGCCAACAGGCCTATGGCTACACCTTC
TRBJ1-4 NA NA 15 TRBV10-3 CAISPLTGGLEKLFF TGTGCCATCAGTCCCTTAACGGGAGGGTTGGAAAAACTGTTTTTT
TRBJ2-3 NA TRBD2 16 TRBV2 CASRLIAGGATDTQYF TGTGCCAGCAGGCTAATAGCGGGAGGAGCCACAGATACGCAGTATTTT
TRBJ2-1 NA TRBD1 17 TRBV5-8 CASSLEVWTGSFNEQFF TGTGCCAGCAGCTTGGAAGTGTGGACAGGGAGTTTCAATGAGCAGTTCTTC
TRBJ2-7 NA TRBD1 15 TRBV11-2 CASSAQGETTYEQYF TGTGCCAGCAGCGCACAGGGGGAGACTACCTACGAGCAGTACTTC
TRBJ1-1 NA NA 16 TRBV25-1 CASSEYTPRRSTEAFF TGTGCCAGCAGTGAATATACCCCCCGAAGGAGCACTGAAGCTTTCTTT
TRBJ1-2 NA TRBD1 15 TRBV4-3 CASSPFAGQNYGYTF TGCGCCAGCAGCCCCTTTGCGGGACAGAACTATGGCTACACCTTC
TRBJ2-6 NA TRBD1 15 TRBV9 CASSGDRAGANVLTF TGTGCCAGCAGCGGGGACAGAGCTGGGGCCAACGTCCTGACTTTC
TRBJ2-5 NA NA 12 TRBV24-1 CATSGPGETQYF TGTGCCACCAGTGGCCCAGGAGAGACCCAGTACTTC
TRBJ2-3 NA TRBD2 16 TRBV5-5 CASSLVWREASDTQYF TGTGCCAGCAGCTTGGTGTGGCGGGAGGCCTCAGATACGCAGTATTTT
TRBJ2-7 NA NA 15 TRBV19 CASSSQGLGKYEQYF TGTGCCAGTAGTTCTCAAGGACTGGGGAAGTACGAGCAGTACTTC
TRBJ2-3 NA TRBD2 17 TRBV20-1 CSASPKGSSGLTDTQYF TGCAGTGCTAGTCCTAAGGGGTCTAGCGGCCTCACAGATACGCAGTATTTT
TRBJ2-7 NA NA 13 TRBV7-6 CASSSGGLGAQYF TGTGCCAGCAGCTCCGGAGGGTTAGGAGCGCAGTACTTC
TRBJ1-4 once NA 15 TRBV5-1 CASSLGGGTNEKLFF TGCGCCAGCAGCTTGGGCGGAGGAACTAATGAAAAACTGTTTTTT
TRBJ1-3 NA NA 14 TRBV7-2 CASSLARPGNTIYF TGTGCCAGCAGCTTAGCGCGCCCCGGAAACACCATATATTTT
TRBJ2-5 NA NA 15 TRBV4-2 CASSQDLVVQETQYF TGTGCCAGCAGCCAAGATCTTGTTGTACAAGAGACCCAGTACTTC
TRBJ2-5 NA NA 12 TRBV2 CASRALAPSAYF TGTGCCAGCAGGGCCTTAGCACCCTCGGCTTACTTC
TRBJ2-2 once NA 14 TRBV11-3 CASSSAQGTGELFF TGTGCCAGCAGCTCTGCCCAGGGTACCGGGGAGCTGTTTTTT
TRBJ1-3 NA TRBD1 15 TRBV19 CASSLRQGAGNTIYF TGTGCCAGTAGTCTAAGACAGGGGGCTGGAAACACCATATATTTT
TRBJ2-1 NA NA 15 TRBV5-1 CASSLGTFSYNEQFF TGCGCCAGCAGCTTGGGTACATTTTCCTACAATGAGCAGTTCTTC
TRBJ1-5 once TRBD1 16 TRBV19 CASSRGQGAGNQPQHF TGTGCCAGTAGTAGAGGACAGGGGGCCGGGAATCAGCCCCAGCATTTT
TRBJ2-7 few NA 14 TRBV4-1 CASSQDLLYREQYF TGCGCCAGCAGCCAAGACCTTTTATACAGAGAGCAGTACTTC
TRBJ2-3 NA NA 12 TRBV11-2 CASSQLVDTQYF TGTGCCAGCAGTCAATTAGTGGATACGCAGTATTTT
TRBJ1-4 NA NA 13 TRBV29-1 CSVGRQKNEKLFF TGCAGCGTTGGCAGACAGAAAAATGAAAAACTGTTTTTT
TRBJ2-1 NA TRBD2 15 TRBV2 CASSGLAGVYNEQFF TGTGCCAGCAGTGGACTAGCGGGGGTGTACAATGAGCAGTTCTTC
TRBJ1-5 NA NA 13 TRBV3-1/TRBV3-2 CASSQDLNQPQHF TGTGCCAGCAGCCAAGACCTGAATCAGCCCCAGCATTTT
TRBJ2-7 NA TRBD1 14 TRBV28 CASSEDRVPYEQYF TGTGCCAGCAGTGAGGACAGGGTCCCCTACGAGCAGTACTTC
TRBJ1-6 NA NA 12 TRBV6-5 CASSYGGSPLHF TGTGCCAGCAGCTACGGAGGTTCACCCCTCCACTTT
TRBJ1-3 NA NA 15 TRBV11-2 CASSSERQGGNTIYF TGTGCCAGCAGCTCCGAAAGGCAGGGGGGAAACACCATATATTTT
TRBJ1-3 NA NA 16 TRBV5-1 CASSSNQAAVGNTIYF TGCGCCAGCAGCTCCAACCAAGCCGCGGTAGGAAACACCATATATTTT
TRBJ1-2 NA NA 14 TRBV16 CASSQSVQNYGYTF TGTGCCAGCAGCCAATCGGTCCAGAACTATGGCTACACCTTC
TRBJ2-1 NA NA 16 TRBV6-5 CASSYSINRAYNEQFF TGTGCCAGCAGTTACTCGATCAACAGGGCATACAATGAGCAGTTCTTC
TRBJ2-1 NA TRBD1 14 TRBV6-5 CASSSGQLYNEQFF TGTGCCAGCAGCTCGGGACAGCTCTACAATGAGCAGTTCTTC
TRBJ2-2 NA TRBD1 15 TRBV6-4 CASSSTGDGTGELFF TGTGCCAGCAGCTCTACAGGGGACGGCACCGGGGAGCTGTTTTTT
TRBJ1-1 once NA 14 TRBV5-4 CASSFRQMNTEAFF TGTGCCAGCAGCTTCAGACAGATGAACACTGAAGCTTTCTTT
TRBJ2-1 NA NA 14 TRBV5-1 CASRLLDRGNEQFF TGCGCCAGCAGACTCCTAGATAGGGGCAATGAGCAGTTCTTC
TRBJ2-2 NA NA 14 TRBV7-3 CASSLLLNTGELFF TGTGCCAGCAGCTTGCTATTGAACACCGGGGAGCTGTTTTTT
TRBJ1-4 NA NA 14 TRBV5-1 CASSLQGVNEKLFF TGCGCCAGCAGCTTGCAAGGGGTAAATGAAAAACTGTTTTTT
TRBJ1-1 NA NA 13 TRBV5-5 CASSLVAGAEAFF TGTGCCAGCAGCTTGGTTGCGGGAGCTGAAGCTTTCTTT
TRBJ2-7 once NA 15 TRBV28 CASSSRGGLKNEQYF TGTGCCAGCAGTTCCCGTGGAGGGCTAAAAAACGAGCAGTACTTC
TRBJ1-3 NA NA 17 TRBV7-9 CASSLDAGAYSGNTIYF TGTGCCAGCAGCTTAGATGCTGGGGCGTACTCTGGAAACACCATATATTTT
TRBJ1-2 NA NA 17 TRBV6-6 CASSPSNLAGSYYGYTF TGTGCCAGCAGTCCCTCCAACTTGGCGGGGAGCTACTATGGCTACACCTTC
TRBJ1-2 NA NA 15 TRBV19 CASSLQHGINYGYTF TGTGCCAGTAGTCTCCAACACGGGATAAACTATGGCTACACCTTC
TRBJ1-1 NA NA 15 TRBV10-3 CAISESAGGNTEAFF TGTGCCATCAGTGAGTCGGCGGGGGGGAACACTGAAGCTTTCTTT
TRBJ2-7 NA NA 13 TRBV5-1 CASSLDGLYEQYF TGCGCCAGCAGCTTGGATGGACTCTACGAGCAGTACTTC
TRBJ2-3 NA NA 16 TRBV15 CATSRGQNTITDTQYF TGTGCCACCAGCAGAGGGCAGAACACCATCACAGATACGCAGTATTTT